This note documents a single T cell receptor (beta chain) sequence. Its specific antigen is unknown. Base qualities are not provided; no much larger clone lies one nucleotide away. At one collaborating source in Seattle, patients were enrolled during active infection and were followed longitudinally through the course of disease. Whole blood was collected in K2EDTA tubes by collaborating institutions according to the institutions' own protocols. For TCRbeta analysis, collaborators shipped samples as frozen whole blood, isolated PBMCs, or DNA extracted from either of those sample types. The data derive from a study of blood T cell repertoires in COVID-19 (dated by TCRdb to between 2020 and 2021). Background for the entire study: Collaborator samples came from the United States, Italy and Spain and covered acute and convalescent phases of COVID-19. The repertoires were made available in a free public database intended to serve as a resource for research on the immune response to SARS-CoV-2. The dataset comprised deeply sampled blood TCRbeta repertoires from subjects exposed to, actively infected with, or recovered from COVID-19. Where HLA class I and class II types were available, the types were taken from metadata supplied by the sample provider, not from assay-based typing. Samples were obtained from the ongoing ImmuneRACE study (first 160 participants) and from approximately 1,200 subjects provided by 6 global collaborators. The prospective study material was composed of cDNA or gDNA derived from T cells, B-cell-depleted T cells, or PBMCs. Sample metadata almost always included a de-identified subject ID, COVID-19 status, age in years and sex. What the work shows at the level of the full study, not this receptor alone: The amount of clinical and demographic metadata varied by source and participant and was provided uncurated.

TCRbeta CDR3 regions were amplified from genomic DNA by means of the immunoSEQ Assay, a bias-controlled multiplex PCR. The study's own analysis went as follows. Within the assay, amplification of reference gene primers was used to estimate how many nucleated cells each sample contained. To quantify the absolute abundance of each unique TCRbeta CDR3 rearrangement, sequence reads were collapsed and filtered. For each sample, productive Simpson clonality was calculated by taking the square root of Simpson's diversity index across productive rearrangements. TCRdb holds this immuneACCESS table with in-frame rearrangements only. Some clones are missing; in checked studies, unresolved V genes explain under half, and the rest has no known cause. V and J calls and clone size are as listed in that table; D and trimming were resolved from the DNA. For this sample the table gives 100,000 to 150,000 clones, of which 75% to 90% were detected only once. The ten largest clones take up 3.2% of the sample.

Counted from cysteine to phenylalanine, this CDR3 has 13 amino acids. The CDR3 DNA has 39 bases and is translated from base 1. V loses 2 bases of germline sequence and J loses 8 bases, and the interval between the two ends is 10 bases. The sample comprised peripheral blood. In this chain, TRBV12-3 or TRBV12-4 is recombined with TRBJ1-5; TRBD1 is possibly the D segment (5 matching bases). The TCR sequence derives from a woman older than 75 with COVID-19, enrolled during active disease. The DNA is as follows: TGTGCCAGCAGTTTATCGGGGGGGAAGCCCCAGCATTTT. This sequence encodes CASSLSGGKPQHF.